Presented here are 2 T cell receptor beta chains from one specimen sequenced in a study of cytomegalovirus exposure and HLA in healthy donors. Sequencing used immunoSEQ multiplex PCR; TCRdb keeps in-frame clones, though not all of them. Of 100,000 to 150,000 clones in the sample, around 86% were seen once. The material sequenced was PBMCs. The source is a man younger than 35 in good health and CMV-seronegative.

The chain is built from TRBV6-6 and TRBJ1-1, with D unresolved. This CDR3 spans 15 amino acids. From germline, CDR1 is MNHNY and CDR2 SVGAGI (reference sequence). Deletions cut 0 bases from V and 1 base from J, with 9 bases between. The CDR3 spells CASSYSSPGNTEAFF. CDR3 nucleotides: TGTGCCAGCAGTTACTCGAGTCCCGGGAACACTGAAGCTTTCTTT.

The rearrangement uses TRBV5-1 and TRBJ2-5; TRBD2 matches at 8 bases. The CDR3 has 17 residues. After removal of 0 bases from V and 3 bases from J, the junction contained 10 bases not matched to a gene. Germline V gene data show CDR1 as SGHRS and CDR2 as YFSETQ. CDR3 in DNA: TGCGCCAGCAGCTTGGGGATATATGGTAGCGGGGAAGAGACCCAGTACTTC. As protein: CASSLGIYGSGEETQYF.